Listed here is a single TCR beta chain. The data were taken from a study of blood T cell repertoires in COVID-19. Looking at the study overall: T cells, B-cell-depleted T cells, or PBMCs supplied cDNA or gDNA.

Authors' analysis steps: By means of reference gene primer amplification, nucleated cell counts were estimated. Some clones are missing from TCRdb's copy, which holds only in-frame ones; the method was immunoSEQ multiplex PCR. That table furnishes V, J and clone size, whereas the DNA furnished D and trimming. The sample lists about 200,000 clones, around 84% occurring once. V shed 4 bases, J shed 5 bases, and the junction held 7 bases outside the gene matches. Germline loops: CDR1 PRHDT, CDR2 FYEKMQ (reference sequence). This CDR3 contains 16 residues. The receptor was derived from a man aged 45-60 years with acute or convalescent COVID-19. The genes are TRBV13 and TRBJ2-3; 12 bases align to TRBD2. Source material: peripheral blood. The CDR3 DNA follows: TGTGCCAGCAGCTCGACTAGCGGGGGATCAGGAGATACGCAGTATTTT. Protein product: CASSSTSGGSGDTQYF.